This T cell receptor beta chain is from a study of T-cell memory formation after mild COVID-19. Study-wide background: The TCR clusters were mostly specific to one donor. Whole-study findings and limits: Mostly located in CM and EM were contracting CD4+ clones, with contracting CD8+ clones located in EMRA. Contracting clones, day 15 to 85, had balanced CD4/CD8, and later expanders favored CD4+.

From 5'RACE with constant-segment primers came TCR alpha and TCR beta cDNA libraries that carried sample barcodes and UMIs. MiXCR was run by TCRdb on the 5' RACE reads, yielding one entry per CDR3 protein. The sample has roughly 500,000 distinct CDR3 sequences, 20% seen once. As regards this clonotype: The antigen is not known.

The source is an adult woman who had mild COVID-19 (a few samples of this study predate the infection). Cell type and time point are not known. The specimen was PBMCs or a T cell subset sorted from them (not recorded which).

CDR3 amino acids: CATSRSGNEQYF. The DNA for the CDR3 is TGTGCCACCAGCAGATCCGGAAACGAGCAGTACTTC. This chain links TRBV24-1 with TRBJ2-7; D is ambiguous. Per the germline V gene, CDR1 is KGHDR and CDR2 is SFDVKD. This CDR3 spans 12 amino acids. Trimming stripped 7 bases from V and 5 bases from J, with 11 bases between.